This T cell receptor (beta chain) was sequenced during a study of blood T cell repertoires in COVID-19. In the study overall: Donors in the United States, Italy and Spain gave samples during acute or convalescent COVID-19.

With 3 bases removed from V and 3 bases from J, the gap between germline ends came to 12 bases. Germline loops: CDR1 LNHDA, CDR2 SQIVND (reference sequence). This CDR3 has 14 residues. How the authors handled the data: How many nucleated cells were present was estimated from reference gene primer amplification. Repertoires were generated with immunoSEQ multiplex PCR, while TCRdb's copy carries only in-frame clones and drops some. V and J calls and clone size are given by that table; D and trimming were obtained from the DNA. This table holds about 300,000 clones, around 89% found once. This chain joins TRBV19 and TRBJ2-7, with a tentative D call TRBD2 (5 bases). This TCR was recovered from a woman between 50 and 59 years old with COVID-19, enrolled during active disease. Input material: peripheral blood. CDR3 sequence reads: CASSIFAGRYEQYF. The CDR3 nucleotides read TGTGCCAGTAGTATTTTTGCGGGCCGCTACGAGCAGTACTTC.